The clone carrying this TCR beta chain was picked up one time. The data were obtained in a study of blood T cell repertoires in COVID-19. Study at large: COVID-19 samples collected from the United States, Italy and Spain covered acute and convalescent phases. PBMCs, B-cell-depleted T cells, or T cells provided the cDNA or gDNA that made up the material.

Trimming took off 2 bases at V and 10 bases at J, with 11 bases between the two ends. The CDR3 contains 12 residues. Germline V gene sequence: CDR1 MNHEY, CDR2 SVGEGT. In the study's own analysis: Reference gene primer amplification yielded estimated nucleated cell counts. TCRdb keeps only in-frame clones here, not all; method: immunoSEQ multiplex PCR. V and J calls and clone size are given by that table; D and trimming were obtained from the DNA. The sample consists of around 80,000 clones, 65% to 85% of them appearing once. Sequencing was carried out using peripheral blood. The sequence came from a woman older than 75 with active or convalescent COVID-19. The V call is TRBV6-2 or TRBV6-3, the J call TRBJ1-1, with D unresolved. CDR3 region: CASSYNIGGAFF. As DNA, the CDR3 is TGTGCCAGCAGTTACAACATTGGTGGAGCTTTCTTT.